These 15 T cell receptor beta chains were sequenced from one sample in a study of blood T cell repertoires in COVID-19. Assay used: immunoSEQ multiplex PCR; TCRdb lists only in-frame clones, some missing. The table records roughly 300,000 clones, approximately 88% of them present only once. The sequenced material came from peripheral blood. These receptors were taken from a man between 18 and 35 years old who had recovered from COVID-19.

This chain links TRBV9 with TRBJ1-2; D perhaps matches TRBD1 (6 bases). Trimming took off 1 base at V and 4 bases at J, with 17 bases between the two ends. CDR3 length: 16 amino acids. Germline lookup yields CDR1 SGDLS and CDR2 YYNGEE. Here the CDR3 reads CASSVRDTSKGYGYTF. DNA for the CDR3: TGTGCCAGCAGCGTACGGGACACCTCGAAGGGCTATGGCTACACCTTC.

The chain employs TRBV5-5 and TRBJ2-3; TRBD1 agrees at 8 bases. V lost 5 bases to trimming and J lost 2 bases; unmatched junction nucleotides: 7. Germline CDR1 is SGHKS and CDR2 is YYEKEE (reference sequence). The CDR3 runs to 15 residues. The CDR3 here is CASRRDRPNTDTQYF. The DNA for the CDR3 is TGTGCCAGCAGGAGGGACAGGCCAAACACAGATACGCAGTATTTT.

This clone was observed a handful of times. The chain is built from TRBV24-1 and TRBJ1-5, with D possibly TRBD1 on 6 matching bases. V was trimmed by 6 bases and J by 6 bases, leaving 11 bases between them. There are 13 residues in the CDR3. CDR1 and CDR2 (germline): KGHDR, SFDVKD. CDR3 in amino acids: CATSSGVGQPQHF. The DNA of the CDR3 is TGTGCCACCAGTTCAGGGGTAGGTCAGCCCCAGCATTTT.

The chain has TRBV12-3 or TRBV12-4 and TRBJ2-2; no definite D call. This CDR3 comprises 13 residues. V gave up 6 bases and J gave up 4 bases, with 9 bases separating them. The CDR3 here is CASSRLATGELFF. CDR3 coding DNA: TGTGCCAGCAGCAGACTCGCCACCGGGGAGCTGTTTTTT.

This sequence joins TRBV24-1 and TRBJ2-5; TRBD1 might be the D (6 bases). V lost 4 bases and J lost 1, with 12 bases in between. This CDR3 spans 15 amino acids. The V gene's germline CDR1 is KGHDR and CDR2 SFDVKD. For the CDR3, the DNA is TGTGCCACCAGTGAGCGAACAGGGTCCCAAGAGACCCAGTACTTC. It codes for CATSERTGSQETQYF.

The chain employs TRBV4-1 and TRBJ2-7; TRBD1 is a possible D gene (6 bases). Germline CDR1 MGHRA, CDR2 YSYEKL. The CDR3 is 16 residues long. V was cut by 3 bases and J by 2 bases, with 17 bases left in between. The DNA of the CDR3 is TGCGCCAGCAGCCAGCACCGACAGGAGGAGACCTACGAGCAGTACTTC. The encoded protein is CASSQHRQEETYEQYF.

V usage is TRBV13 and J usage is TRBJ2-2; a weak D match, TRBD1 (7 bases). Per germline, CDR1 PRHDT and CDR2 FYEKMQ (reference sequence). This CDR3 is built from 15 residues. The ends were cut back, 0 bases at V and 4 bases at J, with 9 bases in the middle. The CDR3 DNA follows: TGTGCCAGCAGCTTAGGCCAGGGGGGCACCGGGGAGCTGTTTTTT. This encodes CASSLGQGGTGELFF.

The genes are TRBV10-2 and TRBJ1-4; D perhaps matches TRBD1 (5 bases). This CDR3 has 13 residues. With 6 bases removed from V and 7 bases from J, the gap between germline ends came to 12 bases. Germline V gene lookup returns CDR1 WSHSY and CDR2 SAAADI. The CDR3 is CASSREWGEKLFF. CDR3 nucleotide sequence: TGCGCCAGCAGCAGGGAATGGGGTGAAAAACTGTTTTTT.

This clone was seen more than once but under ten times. Here the CDR3 DNA reads TGTGCCAGCAGCAGGCCCTGGGAGGGCACTGAAGCTTTCTTT. This encodes CASSRPWEGTEAFF. This rearrangement joins TRBV5-6 to TRBJ1-1; no clear D. This CDR3 spans 14 amino acids. Trimming took off 4 bases at V and 4 bases at J, with 14 bases between the two ends. CDR1 is SGHDT and CDR2 is YYEEEE in the germline V gene.

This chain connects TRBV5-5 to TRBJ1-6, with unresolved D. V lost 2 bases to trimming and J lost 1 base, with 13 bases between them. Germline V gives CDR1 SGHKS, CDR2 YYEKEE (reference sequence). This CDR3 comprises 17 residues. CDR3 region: CASSFVGGGSYNSPLHF. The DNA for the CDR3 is TGTGCCAGCAGCTTTGTCGGTGGAGGGTCCTATAATTCACCCCTCCACTTT.

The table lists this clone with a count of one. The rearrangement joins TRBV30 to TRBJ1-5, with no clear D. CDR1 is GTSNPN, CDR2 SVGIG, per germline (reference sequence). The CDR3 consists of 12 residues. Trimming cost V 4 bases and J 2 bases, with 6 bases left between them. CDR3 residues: CAWKTGNQPQHF. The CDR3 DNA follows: TGTGCCTGGAAAACGGGCAATCAGCCCCAGCATTTT.

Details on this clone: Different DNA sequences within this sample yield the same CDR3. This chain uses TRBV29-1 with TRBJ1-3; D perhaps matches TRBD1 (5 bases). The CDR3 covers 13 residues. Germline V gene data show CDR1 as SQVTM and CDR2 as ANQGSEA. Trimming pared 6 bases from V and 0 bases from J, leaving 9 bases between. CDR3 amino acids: CSVLQGSGNTIYF. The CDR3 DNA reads TGCAGCGTACTCCAGGGCTCTGGAAACACCATATATTTT.

CDR3 sequence: CASSQPTGVRTEAFF. CDR3 nucleotides: TGCGCCAGCAGCCAACCGACAGGGGTCCGGACTGAAGCTTTCTTT. The gene calls are TRBV4-1 and TRBJ1-1; 8 positions agree with TRBD1. Germline CDR1 and CDR2: MGHRA and YSYEKL. The J segment lost 5 bases and the V segment lost 2 bases, leaving 7 bases of the junction unmatched. The length of the CDR3 is 15 residues.

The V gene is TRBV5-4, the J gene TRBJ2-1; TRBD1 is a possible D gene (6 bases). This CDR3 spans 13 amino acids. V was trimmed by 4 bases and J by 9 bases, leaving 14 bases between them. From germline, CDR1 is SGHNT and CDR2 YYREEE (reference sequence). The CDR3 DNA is TGTGCCAGCAGCAAACAGGGAAACGGTGAGCAGTTCTTC. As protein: CASSKQGNGEQFF.

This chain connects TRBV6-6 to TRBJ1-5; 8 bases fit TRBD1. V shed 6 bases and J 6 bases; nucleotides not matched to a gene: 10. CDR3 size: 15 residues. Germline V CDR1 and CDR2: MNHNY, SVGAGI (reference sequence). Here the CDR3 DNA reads TGTGCCAGCAGGCCCGGACAGGGATCGGTTCAGCCCCAGCATTTT. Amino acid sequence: CASRPGQGSVQPQHF.